A single sample is the source of the 18 T cell receptor beta chains below, sequenced in a study of a mutant IDH1 vaccine in newly diagnosed glioma. These receptors are not linked to any known antigen. Sequencing was performed with immunoSEQ multiplex PCR; in TCRdb, only in-frame clones are kept and a portion is missing. The table includes about 51,000 clones, about 77% detected once. Documented time point: week 5, during vaccination. The investigators gave 300 ug of mutant IDH1 20-mer peptide in each vaccine dose, together with topical imiquimod. The sequencing used PBMCs, collected from a glioma patient whose treatment included an IDH1 peptide vaccine. These receptors originate from a man aged 45-65 years with glioma.

The rearrangement uses TRBV10-3 and TRBJ2-2, with D possibly matching TRBD2 (7 bases). CDR3 size: 18 residues. Germline CDR1 and CDR2: ENHRY and SYGVKD. V lost 4 bases to trimming and J lost 4 bases, with 22 bases between them. CDR3 in DNA: TGTGCCATCAGTGGAAGAAAGGGGGGGGCTGGAGTCACCGGGGAGCTGTTTTTT. Translating gives CAISGRKGGAGVTGELFF.

The rearrangement links TRBV2 to TRBJ1-5; 7 bases agree with TRBD1. The CDR3 has 16 residues. Germline lookup yields CDR1 SNHLY and CDR2 FYNNEI. V was clipped by 6 bases and J by 0 bases; unmatched bases: 8. CDR3 loop: CASRKGTANSNQPQHF. In nucleotides, the CDR3 is TGTGCCAGCAGAAAGGGGACAGCTAATAGCAATCAGCCCCAGCATTTT.

The chain employs TRBV2 and TRBJ2-5, with D tentatively TRBD1 or TRBD2 (6 bases each). The germline V gene encodes CDR1 SNHLY and CDR2 FYNNEI. V was pared by 7 bases and J by 2 bases, with 11 bases between. The CDR3 totals 13 residues. CDR3 coding DNA: TGTGCCAGCAAGAGGGGGGCTCAAGAGACCCAGTACTTC. Its translation: CASKRGAQETQYF.

CDR3 bases: TGTGCCAGCAGTCCCCCCTCTGGAAACACCATATATTTT. Protein product: CASSPPSGNTIYF. The chain recombines TRBV6-5 with TRBJ1-3; D is uncertain. The CDR3 has 13 amino acids. The germline gives CDR1 MNHEY, CDR2 SVGAGI. The germline V and J ends were trimmed by 5 bases and 0 bases, with 5 bases remaining between them.

The V and J genes are TRBV7-2 and TRBJ2-7; D may match TRBD1 or TRBD2 (5 bases each). From germline, CDR1 is SGHTA and CDR2 FQGNSA. V lost 4 bases and J lost 7, with 14 bases in between. This CDR3 comprises 13 residues. The DNA for the CDR3 is TGTGCCAGCAGCTCCGGGGCAGGTCTGGAGCAGTACTTC. The encoded protein is CASSSGAGLEQYF.

The gene calls are TRBV15 and TRBJ1-1; 9 positions agree with TRBD1. Trimming took 5 bases from V and 5 from J; bases not matched to a gene: 9. Per germline, CDR1 LNHNV and CDR2 YYDKDF (reference sequence). CDR3 length: 15 amino acids. The CDR3 is CATSSPQGAMTEAFF. The CDR3 coding sequence is TGTGCCACCAGCTCCCCACAGGGGGCTATGACTGAAGCTTTCTTT.

As regards this clone: Mismatch with germline at one junction end may stem from a read error. The J gene is TRBJ2-3, the V gene TRBV18; D remains ambiguous. The CDR3 spans 15 residues. From germline, CDR1 is KGHSH and CDR2 LQKENI. DNA for the CDR3: TGTGCCAGCGCACCTATTGAAGAATTGACAGATACGCAGTATTTT. It codes for CASAPIEELTDTQYF.

This chain links TRBV9 with TRBJ2-7, with no clear D. Germline V gene sequence: CDR1 SGDLS, CDR2 YYNGEE. The length of the CDR3 is 13 residues. V was clipped by 3 bases and J by 2 bases, with 9 bases between them. The CDR3 spells CASSGGWAYEQYF. CDR3 nucleotide sequence: TGTGCCAGCAGCGGGGGTTGGGCCTACGAGCAGTACTTC. Drawing the rest from reference TRBV9 and TRBJ2-7, the complete variable domain is DSGVTQTPKHLITATGQRVTLRCSPRSGDLSVYWYQQSLDQGLQFLIQYYNGEERAKGNILERFSAQQFPDLHSELNLSSLELGDSALYFCASSGGWAYEQYFGPGTRLTVT.

The CDR3 DNA sequence: TGTGCCAGCAGCCAAGATCGAGGGAGGAATGTTAGGGAGCAGTTCTTC. Encoded protein: CASSQDRGRNVREQFF. The rearrangement joins TRBV4-2 to TRBJ2-1, with D possibly being TRBD2 (6 bases). V was pared by 0 bases and J by 10 bases, with 19 bases between. Germline V lookup: CDR1 LGHNA, CDR2 YNFKEQ. CDR3 length equals 16 residues.

Turning to this clone: Other nucleotide sequences from this sample produce the same CDR3. The chain links TRBV5-1 to TRBJ2-5; D perhaps matches TRBD2 (6 bases). This CDR3 is built from 14 residues. The germline V and J ends were trimmed by 0 bases and 2 bases, with 8 bases remaining between them. Germline V gene lookup returns CDR1 SGHRS and CDR2 YFSETQ. CDR3 loop: CASSLAGSQETQYF. The CDR3 DNA reads as TGCGCCAGCAGCTTGGCCGGGAGTCAAGAGACCCAGTACTTC.

The chain couples TRBV4-1 to TRBJ2-5, with D maybe TRBD2 (6 bases). The germline gives CDR1 MGHRA, CDR2 YSYEKL. The CDR3 is made up of 15 amino acids. V was pared by 3 bases and J by 3 bases, with 14 bases between. The CDR3 is CASSQGTTGEETQYF. The DNA of the CDR3 is TGCGCCAGCAGCCAGGGCACGACGGGGGAAGAGACCCAGTACTTC.

The rearrangement links TRBV5-5 to TRBJ2-1; D gene uncertain. The germline gives CDR1 SGHKS, CDR2 YYEKEE (reference sequence). The CDR3 is made up of 12 amino acids. V dropped 1 base and J dropped 6 bases, with 5 bases sitting between them. The CDR3 spells CASSLPSNEQFF. CDR3 in DNA: TGTGCCAGCAGCTTGCCCTCCAATGAGCAGTTCTTC.

V usage is TRBV4-2 and J usage is TRBJ2-5; perhaps TRBD1 as D (6 bases). The CDR3 length is 15 residues. Trimming left V 2 bases short and J 4 bases short, with 14 bases between. From germline, CDR1 is LGHNA and CDR2 YNFKEQ. As DNA, the CDR3 is TGTGCCAGCAGCCAAACAACAGGGCGCGGAGAGACCCAGTACTTC. This codes for CASSQTTGRGETQYF.

The chain combines TRBV27 with TRBJ1-6; D gene unclear. Germline V gene data show CDR1 as MNHEY and CDR2 as SMNVEV (reference sequence). Trimming pared 5 bases from V and 0 bases from J, leaving 14 bases between. This CDR3 has 17 residues. In nucleotides, the CDR3 is TGTGCCAGCAGTGCCCAGTTGTGGAGCTCCTATAATTCACCCCTCCACTTT. It specifies CASSAQLWSSYNSPLHF.

This clone was detected once. The genes are TRBV4-1 and TRBJ2-2, with D possibly matching TRBD1 (6 bases). The CDR3 sequence is 16 residues long. Trimming left V 3 bases short and J 2 bases short, with 13 bases between. From germline, CDR1 is MGHRA and CDR2 YSYEKL. The chain's CDR3 is CASSHGLQGNTGELFF. The CDR3 DNA sequence: TGCGCCAGCAGCCATGGGTTACAGGGCAACACCGGGGAGCTGTTTTTT.

This clone has just a few counts. The chain links TRBV30 to TRBJ1-1; no clear D. CDR3 length: 14 amino acids. Germline V gene sequence: CDR1 GTSNPN, CDR2 SVGIG (reference sequence). V lost 3 bases to trimming and J lost 0 bases, with 11 bases between them. In DNA, the CDR3 is TGTGCCTGGAGACCGAGAAACATGAACACTGAAGCTTTCTTT. This codes for CAWRPRNMNTEAFF.

V usage is TRBV19 and J usage is TRBJ2-7; 12 positions agree with TRBD1. The CDR3 totals 15 residues. J gave up 4 bases and V 5 bases, and 6 bases lay outside the gene matches. The germline gives CDR1 LNHDA, CDR2 SQIVND (reference sequence). Here the CDR3 DNA reads TGTGCCAGTAGTCGCGGGACAGGGGGCAGGTACGAGCAGTACTTC. It translates to CASSRGTGGRYEQYF.

The chain carries TRBV18 and TRBJ1-1; no definite D call. Trimming left V 3 bases short and J 2 bases short, with 13 bases between. CDR1 KGHSH and CDR2 LQKENI come from the germline V gene. The length of the CDR3 is 15 residues. CDR3 in DNA: TGTGCCAGCTCACCGACCCTGGGCAGAAACACTGAAGCTTTCTTT. Protein product: CASSPTLGRNTEAFF.